This TCR beta chain was identified in a study of cytomegalovirus exposure and HLA in healthy donors (dated by TCRdb to the late 2010s). A note on the overall study: In an earlier analysis of 587 of the donors, 250 to 350 Gb of sequence data and 100 million or so unique TCR beta sequences from some 170 million T cells were reported. All discovery cohort repertoires had been generated on a single sequencing platform. The T cell repertoires of several hundred subjects were profiled by immunosequencing and related to cytomegalovirus serostatus. Several DR-DQ haplotypes were handled as single units for association and clustering because linkage in the cohort was strong. Genome-wide SNP genotypes for about 65% of the 666 donors were used in a later genetic analysis, which treated that subset as a discovery cohort. An early release covering roughly 640 HLA-typed donors comprised around 300 gigabases of sequencing data and around 85 million unique TCR sequences. Among 398 genotyped donors of the cohort, an average of 235,054 unique TCR beta nucleotide sequences were sequenced per donor, roughly 20% of them non-productive. Of the roughly 420 genotyped donors, less than 90% were placed in the genetic ancestry cluster associated with self-reported Caucasian donors. Rather than drawing on any new phenotypic data, the later analysis identified candidate immune exposures from TCR beta sequences and the way those sequences occurred across donors. The study aimed to test whether cataloging public T cell receptors could reveal signatures of past pathogen exposure. Class I and class II HLA loci were covered by the typing at four-digit resolution. A later analysis re-analyzed previously published TCR beta repertoires from roughly 690 donors and added high-resolution HLA genotyping to study TCR occurrence patterns. The study combined high-throughput TCR immunosequencing, statistical association of individual TCRs with disease status, and machine learning to predict cytomegalovirus infection status. A separate validation cohort of roughly 130 different subjects was used in addition to the approximately 670-subject first cohort. Typing coverage varied by locus: roughly 629-630 donors for A, B, C, DRB1 and DQB1; roughly 500 for DQA1; approximately 610 for DPA1; approximately 470 for DPB1. To decide whether each TCR beta V gene segment behaved as functional or pseudogenic, an earlier analysis of some 600 of the donors relied on high-throughput TCR beta sequencing. Alongside the repertoire data, information on donor age, sex, ethnicity and CMV serostatus was compiled.

What the research found in general, with its limitations: Presence/absence analyses assumed roughly uniform sequencing depth across donors, an assumption that may not hold. Some IMGT-functional V segments, including TRBV6-2 and TRBV6-3, could not be told apart with the 87-base-pair reads, so those segments were excluded. Across donors, most TCR sequences were observed very rarely, whereas some public TCRs were present in many individuals. About 17 rarely observed V segments, including chromosome 9 orphons, were excluded from the earlier analysis of about 500 of the donors because counts were too low. A cluster of highly shared sequence variants was judged likely to represent a technical artifact of the sequencing pipeline. In an earlier analysis of about 550 of the donors, most TCR beta V segments were observed in productive rearrangements about 87% or about 30% of the time, broadly matching IMGT annotations. A later analysis found that most CMV-associated TCR beta chains appeared HLA-restricted, with HLA associations seemingly driven largely by CMV exposure. HLA typing was unavailable for some donors at each locus, so association tests used only the typed subset. Strong co-occurrence of HLA alleles, especially DR and DQ, made assigning TCR associations to individual alleles difficult. Cytomegalovirus status was reported to be diagnosed by the classifier with high specificity and sensitivity in both the original and validation cohorts. At a false discovery rate of 0.05, a later analysis linked some 18,000 TCR beta sequences to specific HLA alleles. In a later analysis, several top co-occurrence clusters were reported to appear linked to parvovirus B19, influenza, CMV and Epstein-Barr virus. A later genetic analysis associated a missense DCLRE1C variant with V-gene and J-gene trimming of TCR beta chains, and an independent cohort replicated the association. For the cohort, immune exposure information was limited to CMV serostatus. In the study, approximately 160 TCR beta chains were listed as associated with cytomegalovirus. According to the authors, the approach could potentially be generalized to other disease states and immunological phenotypes. Three of the identified cytomegalovirus-associated TCR beta chains were confirmed in vitro to be specific for cytomegalovirus antigens. In a later analysis, TCR association rates were found to vary across HLA loci, with the most associated TCRs seen for DRB1 alleles and the fewest for HLA-C alleles. Only TCR beta chains were sequenced in this cohort, and the absence of alpha or paired-chain data limited detectable features. In a later analysis, HLA-associated TCR beta chains were found to be more clonally expanded and to have lower generation probabilities than equally common non-associated chains. A further reported finding was that TCR beta sequences accurately predicted the HLA-A and HLA-B alleles for most subjects in the first cohort. A later genetic analysis reported fewer N-insertions in productive TCRs among donors in an Asian-associated ancestry cluster than the approximately 670-donor mean. Correlated functional status among segregating V segments might reflect linkage disequilibrium, but an unknown experimental factor could not be ruled out.

With regard to this clone: The antigen it recognizes is unknown. Nothing much larger sits one base from this clone, and base qualities are not available.

The method behind the library was the immunoSEQ multiplex PCR assay. For the multiplex PCR, a mixture combining 60 forward primers for TCR Vbeta segments and 13 reverse primers for TCR Jbeta segments was used. The CDR3 region of rearranged TCR beta genes was amplified from genomic DNA with a multiplex PCR assay. The Illumina HiSeq System was used to sequence the amplified TCR beta libraries as 87-base-pair reads. On the study's bioinformatics: In a later analysis, tens of millions of unique TCR beta chains were counted across the 500 to 850 repertoires, and roughly 9.9 million of these chains were shared by at least two donors. Raw reads were error-corrected and collapsed into unique sequences with a nearest-neighbor algorithm that merged closely related sequences to remove PCR and sequencing errors. CDR3 sequences were aligned to IMGT reference sequences to assign V, D and J gene segments. Each retained sequence needed at least a six-nucleotide match to both a V gene segment and a J gene segment. A rearrangement was called productive if the CDR3 had no stop codons and remained in frame with V and J, and every other rearrangement was called non-productive. Following IMGT convention, CDR3 was defined as the stretch from the second conserved V-encoded cysteine up to the conserved J-encoded phenylalanine. Sequences without an unambiguous match to a single V gene segment were excluded from the earlier analysis of several hundred of the donors. An earlier analysis of a few hundred of the donors classified V segments as functional when productive rearrangements were above 56.7% and as segregating when the standard deviation between donors was above 5%. A statistical classification framework was developed to diagnose cytomegalovirus status using the catalog of TCR beta chain sequences. In a later analysis, V and J genes were assigned by comparing TCR nucleotide sequences against IMGT/GENE-DB human TR gene sequences. A later analysis assigned CDR3 sequences and most-parsimonious VDJ recombination scenarios with the TCRdist pipeline. A later analysis defined each TCR beta chain by its CDR3 amino acid sequence plus V-gene family, and excluded reads lacking a unique V-gene family. As a way to deal with suspected cross-contamination and a sequencing artifact, a later analysis dropped over 550 nucleotide sequences that were highly shared and had low generation probability. A later analysis calculated a clonal expansion index for each public chain from normalized within-repertoire ranks of inferred template counts. Generation probabilities in a later analysis came from a VDJ recombination model fitted to out-of-frame rearrangements, and those results were checked against IGoR. Hypergeometric tests were used in a later analysis to score TCR-TCR, TCR-HLA and TCR-CMV co-occurrence, with a repertoire-size bias correction applied to the TCR pairs. A later analysis estimated false discovery rates by permuting HLA or CMV assignments 20 times. In a later analysis, co-occurring TCRs were grouped with DBSCAN, and TCRdist sequence similarity was added when clustering was performed within HLA-allele-positive subsets. Repertoires with fewer than 30,000 or more than 120,000 public chains were left out of co-occurrence clustering, as were five repertoires with anomalous nucleotide sharing. In TCRdb, the immuneACCESS table is reduced to in-frame sequences with V and J assigned. These tables do not hold every clone; where another copy was compared, an unresolved V gene accounts for under half, and the others remain unexplained. V, J and clone size reflect that table, while D and trimming were determined from the DNA. For this sample there are more than 65,000 clones; roughly 80% appear just once. Roughly a fifth of the sample is in the top ten clones.

In total, roughly 710 healthy bone marrow donors made up the cohort. At the time of sampling, all cohort members were nominally healthy, though unrecorded immune exposures were likely present. The donor was CMV seropositive and was included in the group of almost 300 seropositive cohort members. Each donor provided a peripheral blood sample, and peripheral blood mononuclear cells were used for TCR beta sequencing. The Qiagen DNeasy Blood Extraction Kit was used to extract genomic DNA from the blood cell samples. Relative to germline, V is 2 bases shorter and J is 0 bases shorter, with 5 bases between their ends. The CDR3 contains 14 residues, cysteine and phenylalanine counted. The entry retains the CDR3 DNA only, 42 bases that are in frame from base 1. Reading the germline V gene gives CDR1 SGHRS and CDR2 YFSETQ.

Sequenced input: PBMCs. The receptor's source is a woman between 40 and 55 years old in good health and CMV-seropositive. The V and J genes are TRBV5-1 and TRBJ2-2; the D gene lacks a confident call. The CDR3 protein sequence reads: CASSFSTNTGELFF. The bases read TGCGCCAGCAGCTTCTCTACGAACACCGGGGAGCTGTTTTTT. Supplemented by the reference TRBV5-1 and TRBJ2-2 proteins around the CDR3, the complete variable domain is KAGVTQTPRYLIKTRGQQVTLSCSPISGHRSVSWYQQTPGQGLQFLFEYFSETQRNKGNFPGRFSGRQFSNSRSEMNVSTLELGDSALYLCASSFSTNTGELFFGEGSRLTVL.